The rows below give T cell receptor beta chains drawn from one sample of a study of blood T cell repertoires in COVID-19. This table comes from immunoSEQ multiplex PCR, and its TCRdb copy is limited to in-frame clones, with some not included. Of about 150,000 clones listed, 80% to 90% are singletons. The sequencing sample was made of peripheral blood. The receptors derive from a human donor in a cohort sampled during active COVID-19. Each CDR3 is given with its conserved first and last residue. Each record gives: clone size, V gene, J gene, D gene, CDR3 DNA, CDR3 protein. The D gene is left open where the match is weak. Part of the rows lack a size; the others show once, few, many or a class for expanded clones.

-	TRBV4-3	TRBJ2-1	TRBD2	TGCGCCAGCAGTCGACTAGCGGGGGGCCGGACCAATGAGCAGTTCTTC	CASSRLAGGRTNEQFF
-	TRBV5-5	TRBJ1-1	-	TGTGCCAGCAGCTTGTGGCGCACTAGGAACACTGAAGCTTTCTTT	CASSLWRTRNTEAFF
-	TRBV5-1	TRBJ2-7	TRBD2	TGCGCCAGCAGCCAGCTTACTAGCGGGGGAGTCAACGAGCAGTACTTC	CASSQLTSGGVNEQYF
-	TRBV9	TRBJ1-2	TRBD1	TGTGCCAGCAGCCCCGGGACAGGGGGGGGCCTTGGCTACACCTTC	CASSPGTGGGLGYTF
-	TRBV5-1	TRBJ2-1	-	TGCGCCAGCAGCTTGGATGCGGGTTACAATGAGCAGTTCTTC	CASSLDAGYNEQFF
-	TRBV28	TRBJ1-3	-	TGTGCCAGCAGTTTATGGGCCTCTGGAAACACCATATATTTT	CASSLWASGNTIYF
-	TRBV9	TRBJ2-1	TRBD2	TGTGCCAGCGGGACTAGCGGGGGGTACAATGAGCAGTTCTTC	CASGTSGGYNEQFF
-	TRBV19	TRBJ2-7	-	TGTGCCAGTAGTATGAGACAGCCCTACGAGCAGTACTTC	CASSMRQPYEQYF
-	TRBV7-9	TRBJ1-1	-	TGTGCCAGCAGCTCAGGCGGAGGGATCTTACGGGGGAACACTGAAGCTTTCTTT	CASSSGGGILRGNTEAFF
-	TRBV5-1	TRBJ1-4	TRBD1	TGCGCCAGCAGCTCGTCACCGGGACAGGGAAATGAAAAACTGTTTTTT	CASSSSPGQGNEKLFF
few	TRBV6-5	TRBJ2-1	TRBD1	TGTGCCACTAACAGGGGAAATGAGCAGTTCTTC	CATNRGNEQFF
-	TRBV18	TRBJ2-7	-	TGTGCCAGCTCACCATGGCAGGCTTCCTACGAGCAGTACTTC	CASSPWQASYEQYF
-	TRBV19	TRBJ2-1	-	TGTGCCAGTAGTAGTCGAGGCAGTCGAGGGGGTAATGAGCAGTTCTTC	CASSSRGSRGGNEQFF
-	TRBV5-1	TRBJ2-2	TRBD1	TGCGCCAGCCGACCCCCGGGACAGGGTAACACCGGGGAGCTGTTTTTT	CASRPPGQGNTGELFF
-	TRBV5-6	TRBJ1-4	TRBD1	TGTGCCAGCAGCTTTCCGGACAGGGGTGGTGAAAAACTGTTTTTT	CASSFPDRGGEKLFF
-	TRBV13	TRBJ1-2	TRBD1	TGTGCCAGCAGCTTATTTTTTGCGGGACAGGGAGATAACTATGGCTACACCTTC	CASSLFFAGQGDNYGYTF
-	TRBV12-3/TRBV12-4	TRBJ1-5	-	TGTGCCAGCTCCGGGAGCAATCAGCCCCAGCATTTT	CASSGSNQPQHF
-	TRBV6-5	TRBJ1-2	-	TGTGCCAGCAGTTCGACTGTGGACACTAACTATGGCTACACCTTC	CASSSTVDTNYGYTF
once	TRBV9	TRBJ2-7	-	TGTGCCAGCAGCCCTTCAGGCAGGGGCTACGAGCAGTACTTC	CASSPSGRGYEQYF
-	TRBV2	TRBJ2-5	-	TGTGCCAGCGCCTGGGCGACGCAAGAGACCCAGTACTTC	CASAWATQETQYF
-	TRBV7-8	TRBJ1-1	-	TGTGCCAGCAGCTTACAGGGGCGGACTGAAGCTTTCTTT	CASSLQGRTEAFF
-	TRBV4-3	TRBJ1-3	-	TGCGCCAGCAGCCAAGAAGAGGGTGGGAACACCATATATTTT	CASSQEEGGNTIYF
-	TRBV5-1	TRBJ2-7	TRBD2	TGCGCCAGCAGCCCGGTGGGACTAGCGGGCGACGAGCAGTACTTC	CASSPVGLAGDEQYF
-	TRBV9	TRBJ1-3	-	TGTGCCAGCAGCGTACAGGGCGGTGGGGGAAACACCATATATTTT	CASSVQGGGGNTIYF
-	TRBV4-3	TRBJ2-5	-	TGCGCCAGCAGCCAAAGGAGGGCAGGGGAGACCCAGTACTTC	CASSQRRAGETQYF
-	TRBV5-6	TRBJ1-2	TRBD1	TGTGCCAGCAGCTCCCGGGACAGGGAGAGTGGCTACACCTTC	CASSSRDRESGYTF
-	TRBV4-3	TRBJ1-2	-	TGCGCCAGCAGCCAAGATCTCGGCTCATCAGGGGACTATGGCTACACCTTC	CASSQDLGSSGDYGYTF
few	TRBV2	TRBJ1-2	TRBD1	TGTGCCAGCAGAGAAGCAGGGGGCCGAGGTGGCTACACCTTC	CASREAGGRGGYTF
-	TRBV9	TRBJ1-1	-	TGTGCCAGCAGCGTAGCTCCCGGGCAGCGGAGAACTGAAGCTTTCTTT	CASSVAPGQRRTEAFF
-	TRBV15	TRBJ2-1	-	TGTGCCACCAGCAGAGTAGGAACAGGGATGAATGAGCAGTTCTTC	CATSRVGTGMNEQFF
few	TRBV11-2	TRBJ1-2	-	TGTGCCAGCAGCTTAGTTCGCAGGGGCTATGGCTACACCTTC	CASSLVRRGYGYTF
once	TRBV4-3	TRBJ2-1	TRBD2	TGCGCCAGCAGCCAAGATCGTAATAGCGGGGTATACAATGAGCAGTTCTTC	CASSQDRNSGVYNEQFF